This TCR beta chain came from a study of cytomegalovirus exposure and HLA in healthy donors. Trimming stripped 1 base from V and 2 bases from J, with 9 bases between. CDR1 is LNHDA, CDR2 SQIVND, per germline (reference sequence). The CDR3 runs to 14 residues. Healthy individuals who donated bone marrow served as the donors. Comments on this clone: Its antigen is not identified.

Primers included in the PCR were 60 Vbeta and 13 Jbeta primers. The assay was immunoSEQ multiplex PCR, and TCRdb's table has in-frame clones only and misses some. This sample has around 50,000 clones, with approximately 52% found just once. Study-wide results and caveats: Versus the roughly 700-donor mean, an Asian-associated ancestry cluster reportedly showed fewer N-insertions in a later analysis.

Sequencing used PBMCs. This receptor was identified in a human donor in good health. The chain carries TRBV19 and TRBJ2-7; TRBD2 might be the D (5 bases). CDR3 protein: CASSIGSGAYEQYF. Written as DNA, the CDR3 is TGTGCCAGTAGTATAGGAAGCGGTGCCTACGAGCAGTACTTC.